The 10 T cell receptor beta chains below all came from one sample that was sequenced in a study of shared clonotypes between healthy human individuals. Data came from immunoSEQ multiplex PCR; TCRdb stores just in-frame clones and leaves some out. Seen here are millions of clones, approximately 94% observed once, and the top ten hold around 1.7%. Naive CD8 cells lacked CD45RO, underwent positive selection for CCR7 and left out terminally differentiated effector memory CD45RA+ cells. The material sequenced was naive CD8+ T cells from PBMCs. These receptors all come from a man between 18 and 35 years old in good health. Some clones in this sample may be carry-over from other donors' samples.

In DNA, the CDR3 is TGTGCCATCAGGGGCCGCGGGGGCTCCTACAATGAGCAGTTCTTC. As protein: CAIRGRGGSYNEQFF. This chain joins TRBV10-3 and TRBJ2-1; 7 bases map to TRBD2. The ends lost 6 bases at V and 0 bases at J; junction bases unmatched: 5. The germline V gene encodes CDR1 ENHRY and CDR2 SYGVKD. CDR3 length: 15 amino acids.

The chain joins TRBV7-3 to TRBJ2-2; D gene uncertain. Germline V gene lookup returns CDR1 SGHTA and CDR2 FQGTGA. Trimming cost V 1 base and J 6 bases, with 6 bases left between them. The CDR3 length is 13 residues. The DNA for the CDR3 is TGTGCCAGCAGCTTAAGTGACCCCGGGGAGCTGTTTTTT. This codes for CASSLSDPGELFF.

The V and J genes are TRBV7-9 and TRBJ2-7; TRBD1 matches at 10 bases. The CDR3 has 16 amino acids. Germline V gene lookup returns CDR1 SEHNR and CDR2 FQNEAQ (reference sequence). Trimming at V came to 0 bases and at J to 5 bases, leaving 7 bases not matched to a gene. The CDR3 loop is CASSLAALGTGDEQYF. The CDR3 DNA is TGTGCCAGCAGCTTAGCCGCCTTAGGGACAGGGGACGAGCAGTACTTC.

The V call is TRBV6-1, the J call TRBJ2-7; no clear D gene. Per germline, CDR1 MNHNS and CDR2 SASEGT. The CDR3 is made up of 13 amino acids. V dropped 6 bases and J dropped 1 base, with 10 bases sitting between them. The CDR3 sequence: CASRETGSYEQYF. The CDR3, as DNA: TGTGCCAGCAGAGAGACTGGATCCTACGAGCAGTACTTC.

V usage is TRBV7-2 and J usage is TRBJ1-1; TRBD1 is a possible D gene (5 bases). With 3 bases removed from V and 4 bases from J, the gap between germline ends came to 18 bases. The CDR3 covers 16 residues. The V gene's germline CDR1 is SGHTA and CDR2 FQGNSA. As DNA, the CDR3 is TGTGCCAGCAGCTTTGGGTTGAGGGGCTTGAGCACTGAAGCTTTCTTT. This gives the protein CASSFGLRGLSTEAFF.

This clone turned up a few times. The sample holds other DNA sequences that translate to the same CDR3. CDR3 DNA: TGTGCCAGTAGTACCCTGGGGGAGCAGTACTTC. It encodes CASSTLGEQYF. V gene TRBV19 combines with J gene TRBJ2-7; D is unclear. Trimming left V 4 bases short and J 7 bases short, with 8 bases between. The germline CDR1 and CDR2 sequences are LNHDA and SQIVND (reference sequence). The CDR3 has 11 residues. The complete variable domain, with remaining parts taken from reference TRBV19 and TRBJ2-7, reads DGGITQSPKYLFRKEGQNVTLSCEQNLNHDAMYWYRQDPGQGLRLIYYSQIVNDFQKGDIAEGYSVSREKKESFPLTVTSAQKNPTAFYLCASSTLGEQYFGPGTRLTVT.

About this clone: It is unclear where the CDR3 begins or ends on the DNA, so no DNA is shown, and the CDR3 is as TCRdb lists it. J is TRBJ1-4 and V is TRBV27; the listed D gene, TRBD1, was not tested against the DNA. CDR1 and CDR2 (germline): MNHEY, SMNVEV (reference sequence). The CDR3 adds up to 15 amino acids, both ends counted. This chain's CDR3 is CASSSSTGMIEKLFF.

The chain combines TRBV27 with TRBJ2-2; D not resolved. Germline V gene sequence: CDR1 MNHEY, CDR2 SMNVEV (reference sequence). V was cut by 3 bases and J by 2 bases, with 7 bases left in between. This CDR3 contains 14 residues. This chain's CDR3 is CASSFAHNTGELFF. CDR3 DNA sequence: TGTGCCAGCAGTTTCGCGCATAACACCGGGGAGCTGTTTTTT.

V and J are TRBV19 and TRBJ2-7; no firm D call. The germline V and J ends were trimmed by 3 bases and 2 bases, with 8 bases remaining between them. Germline V lookup: CDR1 LNHDA, CDR2 SQIVND (reference sequence). The CDR3 runs 13 residues. The CDR3 spells CASSIFPAYEQYF. In DNA form, the CDR3 reads TGTGCCAGTAGTATTTTCCCAGCCTACGAGCAGTACTTC.

The CDR3 nucleotides are TGTGCCAGCAGTCCTATCGGGACTCCAAGCGACACTGAAGCTTTCTTT. Its translation: CASSPIGTPSDTEAFF. The J gene is TRBJ1-1, the V gene TRBV28; tentatively, D is TRBD1 (5 bases). Germline CDR1 is MDHEN and CDR2 is SYDVKM. There are 16 residues in the CDR3. Trimming cost V 5 bases and J 3 bases, with 19 bases left between them. Looking up the rest from reference TRBV28 and TRBJ1-1 gives the full variable domain: DVKVTQSSRYLVKRTGEKVFLECVQDMDHENMFWYRQDPGLGLRLIYFSYDVKMKEKGDIPEGYSVSREKKERFSLILESASTNQTSMYLCASSPIGTPSDTEAFFGQGTRLTVV.